A selection of T cell receptor beta chains follows, all from one sample in a study of T-cell memory formation after mild COVID-19. TCRdb used MiXCR to reprocess the 5' RACE reads, holding one entry per CDR3 protein. The sample consists of tens of thousands of distinct CDR3 sequences, more than 11% of them appearing once. The source material was PBMCs or a T cell subset sorted from them (not recorded which). All receptors come from an adult woman who had mild COVID-19 (a few samples of this study predate the infection). Cell type and time point are not known. Both conserved end residues are part of each CDR3. D genes are given only for firm matches. Clone size is shown for a subset of rows, as once, few, many or a class of expanded clone.

cdr3_aa cdr3_nt j_call d_call v_call clone_size
CASSLARGPPQHF TGTGCCAGCAGTTTAGCTCGTGGACCGCCCCAGCATTTT TRBJ1-5 NA TRBV12-3/TRBV12-4 NA
CASSSISALGPYNEQFF TGTGCCAGCAGCTCTATTAGCGCCCTGGGCCCTTACAATGAGCAGTTCTTC TRBJ2-1 NA TRBV7-2 few
CASSSMGVGMNTEAFF TGTGCCAGCAGCTCAATGGGCGTAGGGATGAACACTGAAGCTTTCTTT TRBJ1-1 NA TRBV11-1 few
CASSLAPGSSAEQYF TGTGCCAGCAGCTTAGCCCCGGGCAGTTCTGCCGAGCAGTACTTC TRBJ2-7 NA TRBV7-6 once
CASSLTRDTLYNEQFF TGTGCCAGCAGCTTAACGCGGGACACCCTATACAATGAGCAGTTCTTC TRBJ2-1 NA TRBV7-6 few
CASPMDHQGYKEKLFF TGCGCCAGCCCCATGGACCACCAGGGGTATAAGGAAAAACTGTTTTTT TRBJ1-4 NA TRBV5-1 few
CASSGDSSLRINEQFF TGTGCCAGCAGCGGCGATAGTTCTCTTCGGATCAATGAGCAGTTCTTC TRBJ2-1 NA TRBV7-3 NA
CASRTGTGGLNEQFF TGTGCCAGCAGGACCGGGACAGGGGGTCTGAATGAGCAGTTCTTC TRBJ2-1 TRBD1 TRBV11-2 few
CASSLTWGSNTEAFF TGTGCCAGCAGCTTAACGTGGGGGTCGAACACTGAAGCTTTCTTT TRBJ1-1 NA TRBV7-3 NA
CASSGGYYEQYF TGTGCCAGTTCAGGGGGCTACTACGAGCAGTACTTC TRBJ2-7 TRBD1 TRBV6-5 NA
CASSQAGGHEQFF TGTGCCAGCAGCCAAGCGGGAGGGCATGAGCAGTTCTTC TRBJ2-1 TRBD2 TRBV4-2 few
CASSQGTGWEQYF TGTGCCAGCAGCCAAGGGACAGGATGGGAGCAGTACTTC TRBJ2-7 TRBD1 TRBV4-2 few
CASSLRSGGRSGYTF TGTGCCAGCAGCTTAAGGTCCGGGGGGCGGAGTGGCTACACCTTC TRBJ1-2 NA TRBV7-6 NA
CATSEGDSYGYTF TGTGCCACCAGTGAGGGGGACAGTTATGGCTACACCTTC TRBJ1-2 TRBD1 TRBV24-1 NA
CASSQDSGSRYEQYF TGTGCCAGCAGCCAAGATTCAGGGAGCCGTTACGAGCAGTACTTC TRBJ2-7 NA TRBV14 NA
CASSFNLRDSTHYGYTF TGTGCCAGCAGCTTCAATCTCCGGGACAGCACCCACTATGGCTACACCTTC TRBJ1-2 TRBD1 TRBV7-9 NA
CATSRRGTSGTDSYEQYF TGTGCCACCAGCAGACGCGGGACTAGCGGGACCGACTCCTACGAGCAGTACTTC TRBJ2-7 TRBD2 TRBV15 few
CASSHPGFRTEAFF TGTGCCAGCAGCCATCCCGGGTTTCGCACTGAAGCTTTCTTT TRBJ1-1 NA TRBV3-1 NA
CASSLDVAGTDTQYF TGTGCCAGCAGCTTAGATGTGGCGGGTACAGATACGCAGTATTTT TRBJ2-3 NA TRBV7-6 few
CASSQEDGGSGEQYF TGTGCCAGCAGCCAAGAAGACGGGGGGTCCGGGGAGCAGTACTTC TRBJ2-7 TRBD2 TRBV4-2 many
CSARGLRQVNTEAFF TGCAGTGCTAGAGGGCTCCGACAGGTGAACACTGAAGCTTTCTTT TRBJ1-1 NA TRBV20-1 few
CASSFREGDEETQYF TGTGCCAGCAGTTTTCGAGAGGGGGACGAAGAGACCCAGTACTTC TRBJ2-5 NA TRBV12-3/TRBV12-4 NA